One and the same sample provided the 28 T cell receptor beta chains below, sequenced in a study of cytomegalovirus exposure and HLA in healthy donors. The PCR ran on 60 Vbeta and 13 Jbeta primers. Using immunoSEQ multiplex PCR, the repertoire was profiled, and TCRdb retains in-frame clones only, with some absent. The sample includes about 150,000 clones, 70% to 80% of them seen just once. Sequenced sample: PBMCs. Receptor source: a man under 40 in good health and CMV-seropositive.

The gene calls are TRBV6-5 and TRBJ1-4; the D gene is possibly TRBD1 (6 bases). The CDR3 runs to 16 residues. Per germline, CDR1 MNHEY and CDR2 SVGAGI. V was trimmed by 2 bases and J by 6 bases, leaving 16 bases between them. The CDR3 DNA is TGTGCCAGCAGTTACCGTGTTCGCGCAGGGGATGAAAAACTGTTTTTT. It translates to CASSYRVRAGDEKLFF.

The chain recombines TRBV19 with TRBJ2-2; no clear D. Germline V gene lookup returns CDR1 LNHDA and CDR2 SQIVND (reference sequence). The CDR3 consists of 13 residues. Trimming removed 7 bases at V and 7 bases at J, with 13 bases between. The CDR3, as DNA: TGTGCCAGTACCCTACTCCCGTACGGGGAGCTGTTTTTT. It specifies CASTLLPYGELFF.

CDR3 amino acids: CASSLGEGTDTQYF. The CDR3 DNA follows: TGTGCCAGCAGCTTAGGGGAGGGCACAGATACGCAGTATTTT. The chain employs TRBV5-4 and TRBJ2-3, with a weak D call TRBD2 (6 bases). V shed 2 bases and J shed 1 base, with 8 bases lying between them. The CDR3 is made up of 14 amino acids. Per the germline V gene, CDR1 is SGHNT and CDR2 is YYREEE (reference sequence).

DNA for the CDR3: TGTGCCACCAGCTCACAGGGGAGTGATCAGCCCCAGCATTTT. Translation: CATSSQGSDQPQHF. This sequence joins TRBV15 and TRBJ1-5, with 7 bases fitting TRBD1. Trimming cost V 5 bases and J 5 bases; bases outside gene matches: 6. This CDR3 is built from 14 residues. CDR1 is LNHNV and CDR2 is YYDKDF in the germline V gene (reference sequence).

Here the CDR3 DNA reads TGTGCCAGCAGTGTAAGAGCTGACAGGGCTAATTCACCCCTCCACTTT. Translating gives CASSVRADRANSPLHF. The chain is built from TRBV2 and TRBJ1-6; 7 bases align to TRBD1. Trimming took 4 bases from V and 6 from J; bases not matched to a gene: 9. The CDR3 contains 16 residues. CDR1 is SNHLY, CDR2 FYNNEI, per germline.

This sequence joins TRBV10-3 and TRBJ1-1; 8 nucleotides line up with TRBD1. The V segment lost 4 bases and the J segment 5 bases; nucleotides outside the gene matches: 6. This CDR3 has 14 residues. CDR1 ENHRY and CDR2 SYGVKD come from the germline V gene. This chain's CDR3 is CAISVQGGRTEAFF. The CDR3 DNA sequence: TGTGCCATCAGTGTACAGGGGGGGAGAACTGAAGCTTTCTTT.

The CDR3: CASSPFTGELFF. For the CDR3, the DNA is TGTGCCAGCAGCCCTTTCACCGGGGAGCTGTTTTTT. This chain links TRBV7-6 with TRBJ2-2; no reliable D call. This CDR3 spans 12 amino acids. The V end was cut by 5 bases, the J end by 4 bases, with 5 bases between. From germline, CDR1 is SGHVS and CDR2 FNYEAQ. The whole variable domain, filled in from reference TRBV7-6 and TRBJ2-2, reads GAGVSQSPRYKVTKRGQDVALRCDPISGHVSLYWYRQALGQGPEFLTYFNYEAQQDKSGLPNDRFSAERPEGSISTLTIQRTEQRDSAMYRCASSPFTGELFFGEGSRLTVL.

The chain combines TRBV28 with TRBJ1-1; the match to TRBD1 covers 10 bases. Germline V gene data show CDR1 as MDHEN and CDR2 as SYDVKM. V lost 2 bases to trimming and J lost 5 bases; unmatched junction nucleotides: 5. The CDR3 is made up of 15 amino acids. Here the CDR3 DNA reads TGTGCCAGCAGTTTAGACAGGGGGCGACGGACTGAAGCTTTCTTT. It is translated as CASSLDRGRRTEAFF.

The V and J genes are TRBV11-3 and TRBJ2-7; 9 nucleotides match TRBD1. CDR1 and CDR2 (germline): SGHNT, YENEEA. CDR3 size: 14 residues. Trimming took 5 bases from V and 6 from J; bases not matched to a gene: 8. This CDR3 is CASSQLQGAGEQYF. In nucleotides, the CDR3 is TGTGCCAGCAGCCAATTACAGGGGGCGGGCGAGCAGTACTTC. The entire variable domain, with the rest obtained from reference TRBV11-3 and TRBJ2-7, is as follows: EAGVVQSPRYKIIEKKQPVAFWCNPISGHNTLYWYLQNLGQGPELLIRYENEEAVDDSQLPKDRFSAERLKGVDSTLKIQPAELGDSAVYLCASSQLQGAGEQYFGPGTRLTVT.

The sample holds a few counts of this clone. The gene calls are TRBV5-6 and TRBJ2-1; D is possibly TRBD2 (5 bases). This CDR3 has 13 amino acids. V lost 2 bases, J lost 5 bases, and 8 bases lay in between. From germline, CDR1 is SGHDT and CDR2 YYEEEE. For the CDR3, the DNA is TGTGCCAGCAGCTTTCCCGGGAACAATGAGCAGTTCTTC. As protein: CASSFPGNNEQFF.

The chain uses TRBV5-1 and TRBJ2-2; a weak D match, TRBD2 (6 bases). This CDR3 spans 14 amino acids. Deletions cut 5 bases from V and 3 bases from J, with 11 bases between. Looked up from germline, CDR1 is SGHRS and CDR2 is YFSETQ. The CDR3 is CASREGVDTGELFF. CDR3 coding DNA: TGCGCCAGCAGGGAGGGAGTAGACACCGGGGAGCTGTTTTTT.

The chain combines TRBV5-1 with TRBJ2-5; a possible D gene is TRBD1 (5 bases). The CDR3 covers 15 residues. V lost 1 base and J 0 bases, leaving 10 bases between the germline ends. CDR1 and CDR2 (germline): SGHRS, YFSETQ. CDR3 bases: TGCGCCAGCAGCTTGAACAGGCCGAACCAAGAGACCCAGTACTTC. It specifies CASSLNRPNQETQYF.

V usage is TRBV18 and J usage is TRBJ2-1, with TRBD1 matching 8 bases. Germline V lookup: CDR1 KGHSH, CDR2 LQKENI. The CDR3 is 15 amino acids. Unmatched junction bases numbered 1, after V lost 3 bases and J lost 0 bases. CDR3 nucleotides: TGTGCCAGCTCACCGACAGGGGACTCCTACAATGAGCAGTTCTTC. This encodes CASSPTGDSYNEQFF.

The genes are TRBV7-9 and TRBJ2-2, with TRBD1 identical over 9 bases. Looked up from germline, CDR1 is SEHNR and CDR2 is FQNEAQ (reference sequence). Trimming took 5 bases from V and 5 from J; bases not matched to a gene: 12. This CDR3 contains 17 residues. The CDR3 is CASSPLQGQGMTGELFF. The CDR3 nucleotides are TGTGCCAGCAGCCCGCTTCAGGGACAGGGTATGACCGGGGAGCTGTTTTTT.

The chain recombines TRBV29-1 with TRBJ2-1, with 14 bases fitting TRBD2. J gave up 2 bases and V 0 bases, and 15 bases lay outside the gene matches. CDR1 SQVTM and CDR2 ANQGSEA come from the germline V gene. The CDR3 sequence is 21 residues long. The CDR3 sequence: CSVEDLSGLAGGGSAYNEQFF. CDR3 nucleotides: TGCAGCGTTGAAGATCTTTCCGGACTAGCGGGAGGAGGTAGCGCCTACAATGAGCAGTTCTTC.

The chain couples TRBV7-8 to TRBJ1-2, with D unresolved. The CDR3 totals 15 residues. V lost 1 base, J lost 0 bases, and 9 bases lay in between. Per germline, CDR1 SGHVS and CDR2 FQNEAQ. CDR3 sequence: CASSLGVAPNYGYTF. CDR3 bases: TGTGCCAGCAGCTTAGGCGTTGCGCCTAACTATGGCTACACCTTC.

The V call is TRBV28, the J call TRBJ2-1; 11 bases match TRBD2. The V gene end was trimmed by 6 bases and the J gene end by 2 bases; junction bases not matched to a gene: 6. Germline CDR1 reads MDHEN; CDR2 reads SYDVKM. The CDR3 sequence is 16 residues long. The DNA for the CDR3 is TGTGCCAGCAGCCTTAGCGGGAGGGGTACCTACAATGAGCAGTTCTTC. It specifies CASSLSGRGTYNEQFF.

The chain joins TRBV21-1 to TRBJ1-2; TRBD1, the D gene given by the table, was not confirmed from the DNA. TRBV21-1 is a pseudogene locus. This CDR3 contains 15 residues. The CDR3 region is CASSLPGTGGDGYTF. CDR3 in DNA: TGTGCCAGCAGCCTTCCCGGGACAGGGGGTGATGGCTACACCTTC.

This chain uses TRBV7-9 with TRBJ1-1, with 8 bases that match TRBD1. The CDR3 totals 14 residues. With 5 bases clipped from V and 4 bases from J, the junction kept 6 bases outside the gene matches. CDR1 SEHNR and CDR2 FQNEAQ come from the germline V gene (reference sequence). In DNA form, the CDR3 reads TGTGCCAGCAGCCTCACACAGGGGGGCACTGAAGCTTTCTTT. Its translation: CASSLTQGGTEAFF.

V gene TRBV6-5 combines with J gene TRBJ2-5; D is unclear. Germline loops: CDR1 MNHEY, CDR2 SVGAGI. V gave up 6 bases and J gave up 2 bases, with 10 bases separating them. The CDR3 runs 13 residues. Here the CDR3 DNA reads TGTGCCAGCAGCAATGGGCGTCAAGAGACCCAGTACTTC. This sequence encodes CASSNGRQETQYF.

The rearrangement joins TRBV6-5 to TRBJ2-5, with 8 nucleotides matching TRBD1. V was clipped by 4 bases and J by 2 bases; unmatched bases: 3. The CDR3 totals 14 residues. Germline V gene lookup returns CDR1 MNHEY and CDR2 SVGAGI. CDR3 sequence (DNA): TGTGCCAGCAGTTTTTGGACAGGGCAAGAGACCCAGTACTTC. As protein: CASSFWTGQETQYF.

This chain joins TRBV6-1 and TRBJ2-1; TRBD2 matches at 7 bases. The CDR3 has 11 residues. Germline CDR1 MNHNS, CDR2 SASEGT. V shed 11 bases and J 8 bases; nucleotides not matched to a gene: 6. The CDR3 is CAGSRGDEQFF. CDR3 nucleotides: TGTGCCGGTAGCCGGGGGGATGAGCAGTTCTTC.

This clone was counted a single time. Written as DNA, the CDR3 is TGTGCCAGCAGTTTGAGAGAGAACACTGAAGCTTTCTTT. Protein sequence: CASSLRENTEAFF. V and J are TRBV28 and TRBJ1-1, with D unclear. Trimming removed 3 bases from V and 1 base from J, with 6 bases in between. The CDR3 length is 13 residues. Germline assignment: CDR1 MDHEN and CDR2 SYDVKM.

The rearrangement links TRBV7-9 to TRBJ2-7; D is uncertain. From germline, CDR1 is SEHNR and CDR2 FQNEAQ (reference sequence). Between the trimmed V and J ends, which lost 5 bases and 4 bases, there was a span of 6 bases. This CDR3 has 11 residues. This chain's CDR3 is CASSLTYEQYF. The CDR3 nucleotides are TGTGCCAGCAGCCTAACGTACGAGCAGTACTTC.

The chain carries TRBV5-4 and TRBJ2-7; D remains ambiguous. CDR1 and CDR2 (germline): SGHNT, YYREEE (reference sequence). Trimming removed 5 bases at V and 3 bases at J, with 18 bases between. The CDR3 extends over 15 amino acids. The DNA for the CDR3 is TGTGCCAGCAGAAAAGACTTCTCTTCGGACTACGAGCAGTACTTC. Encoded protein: CASRKDFSSDYEQYF. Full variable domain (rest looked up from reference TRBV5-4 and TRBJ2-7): ETGVTQSPTHLIKTRGQQVTLRCSSQSGHNTVSWYQQALGQGPQFIFQYYREEENGRGNFPPRFSGLQFPNYSSELNVNALELDDSALYLCASRKDFSSDYEQYFGPGTRLTVT.

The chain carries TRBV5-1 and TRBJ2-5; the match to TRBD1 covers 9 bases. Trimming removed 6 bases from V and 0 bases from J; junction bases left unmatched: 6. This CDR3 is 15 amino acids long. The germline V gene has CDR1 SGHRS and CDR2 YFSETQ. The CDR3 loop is CASIRTGANQETQYF. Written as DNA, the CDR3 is TGCGCCAGCATTCGGACAGGGGCCAACCAAGAGACCCAGTACTTC.

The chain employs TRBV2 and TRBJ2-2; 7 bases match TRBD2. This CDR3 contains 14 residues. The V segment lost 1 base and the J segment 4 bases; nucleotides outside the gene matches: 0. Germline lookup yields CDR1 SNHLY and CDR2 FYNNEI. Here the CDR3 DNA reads TGTGCCAGCAGTGAAGGGGGGGGCACCGGGGAGCTGTTTTTT. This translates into CASSEGGGTGELFF.

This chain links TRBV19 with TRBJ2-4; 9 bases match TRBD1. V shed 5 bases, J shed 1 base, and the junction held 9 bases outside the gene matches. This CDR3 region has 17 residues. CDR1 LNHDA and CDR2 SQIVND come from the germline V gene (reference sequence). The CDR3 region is CASSLGTGKEAKNIQYF. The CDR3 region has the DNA TGTGCCAGTAGTTTAGGGACAGGGAAGGAGGCCAAAAACATTCAGTACTTC. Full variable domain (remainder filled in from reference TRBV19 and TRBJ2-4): DGGITQSPKYLFRKEGQNVTLSCEQNLNHDAMYWYRQDPGQGLRLIYYSQIVNDFQKGDIAEGYSVSREKKESFPLTVTSAQKNPTAFYLCASSLGTGKEAKNIQYFGAGTRLSVL.